This T cell receptor (beta chain) was observed in a study of early stage breast cancer tumors. General observations from the study: Chain pairing and CD4, CD8 or FOXP3 expression were not captured. Commonly generated sequences made up most enriched TCRB sequences shared between patients. Compared with adjacent normal breast, tumors showed about 2.5-fold denser, more clonal T cells.

As regards this clone: The antigen is unknown.

V lost 4 bases and J 2 bases, leaving 29 bases between the germline ends. The CDR3 runs 20 residues. CDR1 WSHSY and CDR2 SAAADI come from the germline V gene. Profiling relied on immunoSEQ multiplex PCR, and the TCRdb table lists in-frame clones only, not all of them. Of some 48,000 clones listed, 75% to 85% are singletons. The clonotype was recovered from a person aged 45 to 59 with breast cancer. Input material: blood. This chain links TRBV10-2 with TRBJ1-1; tentatively, D is TRBD1 (5 bases). The CDR3 here is CASSGEPGGEPELVNTEAFF. DNA for the CDR3: TGCGCCAGCAGTGGAGAGCCGGGAGGGGAACCAGAACTTGTCAACACTGAAGCTTTCTTT.